This TCR beta chain originates from a study of blood T cell repertoires in COVID-19. Turning to the study itself: Italy, Spain and the United States were the sources of the convalescent and acute COVID-19 samples.

Original methodology: The authors estimated nucleated cell counts from reference gene primer amplification. Generated by immunoSEQ multiplex PCR, the TCRdb table keeps only in-frame clones and is missing some. V, J and clone size are those of that table, while D and trimming were read from the DNA. Altogether roughly 170,000 clones are present, 70% to 85% being singletons, with the ten largest covering 9.5% to 15%. Everyone who took part was roughly 18 to 89 years old, and they came from about two dozen US areas. Two negative PCRs, clearance, or symptom resolution were required of recovered Cohort 3 donors. CDR3 length: 15 residues. Trimming took 2 bases from V and 7 from J; bases not matched to a gene: 10. Germline-derived CDR1 and CDR2 are SQVTM and ANQGSEA.

The chain joins TRBV29-1 to TRBJ2-5; TRBD2 aligns across 10 bases. The source of this sequence is a man aged 45 to 65 who had recovered from COVID-19. The material sequenced was PBMCs or T cells enriched from blood (not recorded which). CDR3 DNA: TGCAGCGTTGAAACTAGCGGGAAAGCCGCGCGGACCCAGTACTTC. This sequence encodes CSVETSGKAARTQYF.